The 27 T cell receptor beta chains given below trace back to one sample, sequenced in a study of cytomegalovirus exposure and HLA in healthy donors. 60 Vbeta and 13 Jbeta primers were used in PCR. Measured with immunoSEQ multiplex PCR; TCRdb has only the in-frame clones, and not every one. The sample shows roughly 100,000 clones, more than 60% of them seen only once. The specimen sequenced was PBMCs. The receptors come from a man between 60 and 75 years old in good health and CMV-seronegative.

This clone occurred a few times. The J gene is TRBJ2-3, the V gene TRBV27; TRBD2 matches 16 bases. The V gene end was trimmed by 4 bases and the J gene end by 6 bases; junction bases not matched to a gene: 7. Germline V lookup: CDR1 MNHEY, CDR2 SMNVEV (reference sequence). This CDR3 contains 17 residues. DNA of the CDR3: TGTGCCAGCAGTTCACCGGGACTAGCGGGGGGGATGGATACGCAGTATTTT. Protein product: CASSSPGLAGGMDTQYF.

V and J are TRBV4-3 and TRBJ1-1; the D gene is possibly TRBD1 (5 bases). In germline, CDR1 is LGHNA, CDR2 YSLEER. V was shortened by 0 bases and J by 2 bases, with 13 bases between the two germline ends. The CDR3 loop spans 16 amino acids. CDR3 coding DNA: TGCGCCAGCAGCCAAGATGCGACAGAGAGAAACACTGAAGCTTTCTTT. Protein: CASSQDATERNTEAFF.

The chain links TRBV19 to TRBJ1-6; no firm D call. V was pared by 2 bases and J by 8 bases, with 10 bases between. CDR3 length: 14 amino acids. The germline gives CDR1 LNHDA, CDR2 SQIVND (reference sequence). The CDR3 here is CASSIIGQDSPLHF. The CDR3 DNA is TGTGCCAGTAGTATAATTGGGCAGGATTCACCCCTCCACTTT.

The chain links TRBV2 to TRBJ2-1, with 11 bases matching TRBD2. This CDR3 is 15 amino acids long. Looked up from germline, CDR1 is SNHLY and CDR2 is FYNNEI. The junction had 3 bases not matched to a gene; V was cut back by 8 bases and J by 0 bases. This chain's CDR3 is CASQTSGVSYNEQFF. The CDR3 nucleotides read TGTGCCAGCCAGACTAGCGGGGTCTCCTACAATGAGCAGTTCTTC.

The genes are TRBV5-6 and TRBJ2-5, with a tentative D call TRBD2 (6 bases). The CDR3 is 13 amino acids. Deletions cut 3 bases from V and 1 base from J, with 7 bases between. The germline gives CDR1 SGHDT, CDR2 YYEEEE. The CDR3 DNA follows: TGTGCCAGCAGCTCGGGACTCCAAGAGACCCAGTACTTC. Translating it yields CASSSGLQETQYF.

V usage is TRBV13 and J usage is TRBJ2-3; D is possibly TRBD2 (6 bases). The CDR3 totals 13 residues. The V gene lost 5 bases and the J gene lost 3 bases, with 9 bases spanning the gap. Germline CDR1 and CDR2: PRHDT and FYEKMQ (reference sequence). The CDR3, as DNA: TGTGCCAGCAGCGTCCGGGGGACAGATACGCAGTATTTT. This encodes CASSVRGTDTQYF. Complete variable domain (other parts from reference TRBV13 and TRBJ2-3): AAGVIQSPRHLIKEKRETATLKCYPIPRHDTVYWYQQGPGQDPQFLISFYEKMQSDKGSIPDRFSAQQFSDYHSELNMSSLELGDSALYFCASSVRGTDTQYFGPGTRLTVL.

V and J are TRBV7-2 and TRBJ1-1, with 7 bases lining up with TRBD1. CDR1 SGHTA and CDR2 FQGNSA come from the germline V gene. The CDR3 sequence is 15 residues long. Unmatched junction bases numbered 14, after V lost 7 bases and J lost 6 bases. The CDR3 nucleotides are TGTGCCAGCACTTTCCGACAGGGAATTGTTGCTGAAGCTTTCTTT. Residues: CASTFRQGIVAEAFF.

This chain joins TRBV5-1 and TRBJ1-1; D perhaps matches TRBD1 (6 bases). V was trimmed by 3 bases and J by 1 base, leaving 16 bases between them. Germline V lookup: CDR1 SGHRS, CDR2 YFSETQ. CDR3 length: 16 amino acids. CDR3 protein: CASSSDSKTGNTEAFF. CDR3 in DNA: TGCGCCAGCAGCTCGGATTCGAAGACAGGGAACACTGAAGCTTTCTTT. The full variable domain, in which reference TRBV5-1 and TRBJ1-1 provide the parts outside the CDR3, is KAGVTQTPRYLIKTRGQQVTLSCSPISGHRSVSWYQQTPGQGLQFLFEYFSETQRNKGNFPGRFSGRQFSNSRSEMNVSTLELGDSALYLCASSSDSKTGNTEAFFGQGTRLTVV.

The gene calls are TRBV5-4 and TRBJ2-7, with TRBD2 matching 10 bases. This CDR3 is built from 16 residues. Germline-derived CDR1 and CDR2 are SGHNT and YYREEE (reference sequence). V was pared by 5 bases and J by 0 bases, with 8 bases of the junction left unmatched. The CDR3 reads CASSRNSGGLSYEQYV. The CDR3 nucleotides read TGTGCCAGCAGTCGCAATAGCGGGGGGCTCTCCTACGAGCAGTACGTC.

This chain uses TRBV7-2 with TRBJ1-2; 7 nucleotides align to TRBD1. The CDR3 spans 13 residues. Germline V lookup: CDR1 SGHTA, CDR2 FQGNSA. The trim removed 6 bases at V and 4 bases at J, leaving 5 bases unmatched. The CDR3 region is CASSSQGLYGYTF. The CDR3 DNA is TGTGCCAGCAGTTCACAGGGGCTCTATGGCTACACCTTC. Variable domain in full (rest from reference TRBV7-2 and TRBJ1-2): GAGVSQSPSNKVTEKGKDVELRCDPISGHTALYWYRQSLGQGLEFLIYFQGNSAPDKSGLPSDRFSAERTGGSVSTLTIQRTQQEDSAVYLCASSSQGLYGYTFGSGTRLTVV.

The gene calls are TRBV7-3 and TRBJ2-3; 9 bases align to TRBD2. The CDR3 covers 14 residues. Per the germline V gene, CDR1 is SGHTA and CDR2 is FQGTGA. V was clipped by 6 bases and J by 1 base; unmatched bases: 2. The CDR3 loop is CASSRTSGTDTQYF. The CDR3 DNA follows: TGTGCCAGCAGTCGGACTAGCGGCACAGATACGCAGTATTTT.

The V call is TRBV5-6, the J call TRBJ2-1; 13 bases line up with TRBD2. Germline CDR1 SGHDT, CDR2 YYEEEE. V dropped 4 bases and J dropped 9; count of bases not matched to a gene: 13. This CDR3 is built from 17 residues. In nucleotides, the CDR3 is TGTGCCAGCAGCACCCCGGGACTAGCGGGGATTCCAGTTGAGCAGTTCTTC. Its translation is CASSTPGLAGIPVEQFF.

Of note for this clone: Other nucleotide sequences in the sample specify the same CDR3. The chain combines TRBV6-5 with TRBJ2-7, with D maybe TRBD2 (5 bases). Germline lookup yields CDR1 MNHEY and CDR2 SVGAGI. This CDR3 has 14 residues. Deletions cut 2 bases from V and 0 bases from J, with 8 bases between. The chain's CDR3 is CASSYLRGSYEQYF. The CDR3 DNA reads as TGTGCCAGCAGTTACCTACGGGGCTCCTACGAGCAGTACTTC.

This clone has just a few counts. The chain couples TRBV27 to TRBJ1-2; maybe TRBD1 (5 bases). This CDR3 region has 14 residues. Germline CDR1 and CDR2: MNHEY and SMNVEV (reference sequence). Trimming removed 3 bases at V and 5 bases at J, with 13 bases between. This chain's CDR3 is CASSLGPRLYGYTF. As DNA, the CDR3 is TGTGCCAGCAGTTTGGGGCCGCGGCTTTATGGCTACACCTTC.

This CDR3 reads CASSRDRRAFF. CDR3 bases: TGTGCCAGCAGCCGGGACAGGCGGGCTTTCTTT. The gene calls are TRBV11-1 and TRBJ1-1; 8 positions agree with TRBD1. This CDR3 has 11 residues. In germline, CDR1 is SGHAT, CDR2 FQDESV (reference sequence). The V gene end was trimmed by 5 bases and the J gene end by 11 bases; junction bases not matched to a gene: 4.

The chain recombines TRBV6-6 with TRBJ1-4, with TRBD1 identical over 7 bases. Trimming cost V 2 bases and J 8 bases; bases outside gene matches: 5. The CDR3 sequence is 14 residues long. Germline V gene data show CDR1 as MNHNY and CDR2 as SVGAGI (reference sequence). The CDR3: CASSYTGVGEKLFF. The DNA of the CDR3 is TGTGCCAGCAGTTACACAGGGGTTGGGGAAAAACTGTTTTTT.

This rearrangement joins TRBV6-5 to TRBJ2-1; 7 bases map to TRBD1. There are 14 residues in the CDR3. V was clipped by 6 bases and J by 3 bases; unmatched bases: 5. Per germline, CDR1 MNHEY and CDR2 SVGAGI. CDR3 in DNA: TGTGCCAGCAGGGGACAGCCCAGCTACAATGAGCAGTTCTTC. As protein: CASRGQPSYNEQFF.

The chain couples TRBV28 to TRBJ2-7; TRBD2 aligns across 7 bases. Germline CDR1 reads MDHEN; CDR2 reads SYDVKM. The CDR3 runs 13 residues. J was trimmed by 6 bases and V by 2 bases; bases with no gene match: 4. The CDR3, as DNA: TGTGCCAGCAGTTTAGGGGGGGTAAGCGAGCAGTACGTC. Its protein product is CASSLGGVSEQYV.

The chain is built from TRBV28 and TRBJ1-5; unclear D gene. Trimming took 2 bases from V and 7 from J, leaving 12 bases between them. CDR3 length equals 14 residues. CDR1 is MDHEN and CDR2 is SYDVKM in the germline V gene. CDR3 residues: CASSLKFGWQPQHF. DNA of the CDR3: TGTGCCAGCAGTTTAAAATTCGGGTGGCAGCCCCAGCATTTT.

V is TRBV18 and J is TRBJ1-5, with unresolved D. Germline V gene data show CDR1 as KGHSH and CDR2 as LQKENI. The germline V and J ends were trimmed by 1 base and 2 bases, with 9 bases remaining between them. The CDR3 loop spans 15 amino acids. CDR3 region: CASSPLGDGNQPQHF. As DNA, the CDR3 is TGTGCCAGCTCACCACTGGGAGATGGCAATCAGCCCCAGCATTTT.

V gene TRBV28 combines with J gene TRBJ2-5; no definite D call. The V end was cut by 5 bases, the J end by 1 base, with 14 bases between. Germline CDR1 and CDR2: MDHEN and SYDVKM. CDR3 length: 15 amino acids. CDR3 coding DNA: TGTGCCAGCAGTAGTCCGGCGGCCGGCCAAGAGACCCAGTACTTC. Translating gives CASSSPAAGQETQYF.

This sequence joins TRBV5-8 and TRBJ1-5, with D maybe TRBD1 (6 bases). The CDR3 length is 16 residues. Germline CDR1 SGHTS, CDR2 YDEGEE. The ends were cut back, 6 bases at V and 5 bases at J, with 21 bases in the middle. The CDR3 loop is CASTYGRGAFHQPQHF. The CDR3 nucleotides read TGTGCCAGCACCTACGGCAGGGGAGCGTTCCATCAGCCCCAGCATTTT.

This clone was seen only once. The chain couples TRBV9 to TRBJ2-2, with 7 bases lining up with TRBD2. With 9 bases clipped from V and 6 bases from J, the junction kept 8 bases outside the gene matches. This CDR3 contains 13 residues. The germline CDR1 and CDR2 sequences are SGDLS and YYNGEE. The CDR3 region has the DNA TGTGCCACCGGGGGGATAGGGTCCGGGGAGCTGTTTTTT. It is translated as CATGGIGSGELFF.

The rearrangement joins TRBV6-5 to TRBJ1-1; 7 bases are shared with TRBD1. This CDR3 is built from 15 residues. V was clipped by 2 bases and J by 4 bases; unmatched bases: 7. Germline assignment: CDR1 MNHEY and CDR2 SVGAGI. The CDR3 is CASSYALPGGTEAFF. The DNA for the CDR3 is TGTGCCAGCAGTTACGCCCTCCCAGGGGGCACTGAAGCTTTCTTT.

The table lists this clone with a count of one. Other DNA sequences in the same sample also yield this CDR3. The V gene is TRBV6-1, the J gene TRBJ1-5; 7 bases line up with TRBD1. Germline V lookup: CDR1 MNHNS, CDR2 SASEGT. The CDR3 totals 19 residues. With 2 bases clipped from V and 0 bases from J, the junction kept 13 bases outside the gene matches. The CDR3 DNA is TGTGCCAGCAGTGAAATCCAGACAGGGCTGATCTATAGCAATCAGCCCCAGCATTTT. Translated: CASSEIQTGLIYSNQPQHF.

The chain links TRBV5-4 to TRBJ1-2; D not resolved. Germline CDR1 reads SGHNT; CDR2 reads YYREEE (reference sequence). This CDR3 is built from 11 residues. V lost 0 bases to trimming and J lost 8 bases, with 5 bases between them. Here the CDR3 reads CASSLGGGYTF. The CDR3 DNA reads as TGTGCCAGCAGCTTGGGTGGCGGCTACACCTTC.

This sequence joins TRBV7-2 and TRBJ1-5, with D tentatively TRBD1 (5 bases). Germline V gene lookup returns CDR1 SGHTA and CDR2 FQGNSA. The V and J ends lost 1 base and 6 bases respectively, with 16 bases between them. CDR3 length: 16 residues. As DNA, the CDR3 is TGTGCCAGCAGCTTAGTTGGGACTCAACCCGGTCAGCCCCAGCATTTT. Translation gives CASSLVGTQPGQPQHF.